This T cell receptor beta chain is from a study of response to subunit inactivated influenza vaccine. The CDR3 runs 17 residues. The V gene lost 1 base and the J gene lost 5 bases, with 20 bases spanning the gap. CDR1 and CDR2 from the germline V gene are SGHAT and FQNNGV. TCRdb ran MiXCR on the RT-PCR reads and lists one entry per CDR3 protein. Among 500,000 to 600,000 distinct CDR3 sequences, approximately 10% were seen once, and the ten largest hold roughly 11%. These data are also associated with another study on T cells expressing NK-cell markers. That report adds: 5'RACE template switching built TCR beta cDNA with unique molecular identifiers. Sorted CD3+CD56+NKG2C+, CD3+CD56+NKG2C- and CD3+CD56-NKG2C+ T cells provided the TCR beta repertoires. As a fraction of CD8+ T cells, dominant NKG2C+ clonotypes reached about 1.0-7.0% in six donors. The leading position in the CD3+CD56-NKG2C+ fraction of a handful of donors also went to these clonotypes.

The source is a man aged 45-65 years who received an inactivated influenza vaccine. The input for sequencing was PBMCs from blood, taken on the day of vaccination. The rearrangement uses TRBV11-2 and TRBJ2-5; D call uncertain. The CDR3 sequence: CASSLGVYPRGLETQYF. In DNA form, the CDR3 reads TGTGCCAGCAGCTTAGGGGTCTACCCAAGAGGATTGGAGACCCAGTACTTC.